This TCR beta chain was profiled in a study of naive and memory T cell subsets. Comment on this clonotype: The antigen is not known.

An equimolar mix of two oligonucleotides served as the beta constant-region primer for TRBC1 and TRBC2. Four rounds of PCR amplified the ligated cDNA using nested alpha and beta constant-region primers plus SP2. MiXCR was run by TCRdb on the UMI-ligation and nested PCR reads, yielding one entry per CDR3 protein. The sample shows roughly 150,000 distinct CDR3 sequences, roughly 20% of them seen only once. Study outcomes and limitations: Findings for naive and memory subsets could not be checked against ground truth. Especially in CD8 cells, naive repertoires contained a few larger clonotypes, possibly CD45RA-re-expressing memory cells.

V lost 8 bases, J lost 1 base, and 7 bases lay in between. CDR1 and CDR2 from the germline V gene are MGHDK and SYGVNS. This CDR3 spans 12 amino acids. Sequenced material: naive CD4+ T cells from blood. This clonotype was sampled from a human donor in good health. The V and J genes are TRBV25-1 and TRBJ2-3, with D uncertain. The CDR3 loop is CASAMGTDTQYF. The CDR3, as DNA: TGTGCCAGCGCCATGGGCACAGATACGCAGTATTTT.